This paragraph covers one T cell receptor (beta chain) sequence. The target antigen is unknown. This record belongs to a study of identical twins. Findings and caveats of the study: Memory repertoires lacked the insertion deficit that abundant cord blood beta clonotypes showed.

Germline V gene sequence: CDR1 SGHDT, CDR2 YYEEEE. The CDR3 contains 16 residues. Germline trimming cut 0 bases from V and 2 bases from J; bases unmatched to any gene: 2. Carrying unique molecular identifiers, the cDNA also gained a universal primer site through template switching. Each CDR3 protein is one row after TCRdb ran MiXCR on the 5' RACE reads. The table shows a few hundred thousand distinct CDR3 sequences, with around 8.3% occurring only once. These same data were also listed under a study on yellow fever vaccine responses in identical twins. According to that study: Each twin's T cell response to the vaccine was reported to look partly convergent and partly personalized.

The sequencing input was CD8+ T cells sorted from blood. The J gene is TRBJ2-1, the V gene TRBV5-6, with TRBD2 matching 10 bases. The TCR comes from a young woman in good health. CDR3 amino acids: CASSLGAGGTYNEQFF. The DNA of the CDR3 is TGTGCCAGCAGCTTGGGAGCGGGGGGGACCTACAATGAGCAGTTCTTC.